Shown below are 8 T cell receptor beta chains from a single sample sequenced in a study of PD-1 blockade in classical Hodgkin lymphoma. The time point here: cycle 4 day 1 (C4D1), after 6 weeks of nivolumab. Each patient experienced a relapse that followed autologous stem cell transplantation, and brentuximab vedotin exposure varied. Sequenced by immunoSEQ multiplex PCR; TCRdb stores in-frame clones only, minus some. The sample lists 35,000 to 50,000 clones; 66% were seen once. This specimen was peripheral blood mononuclear cells (PBMCs), taken before the fourth cycle of nivolumab. The receptors shown here come from a human donor with classical Hodgkin lymphoma.

CDR3 region: CSVEEVYNEQFF. CDR3 sequence (DNA): TGCAGCGTTGAAGAGGTCTACAATGAGCAGTTCTTC. The chain couples TRBV29-1 to TRBJ2-1; no clear D. The germline gives CDR1 SQVTM, CDR2 ANQGSEA. CDR3 length: 12 amino acids. The germline V and J ends were trimmed by 0 bases and 3 bases, with 3 bases remaining between them.

This clone was picked up one time. V is TRBV6-6 and J is TRBJ1-3; D is uncertain. The V gene's germline CDR1 is MNHNY and CDR2 SVGAGI (reference sequence). Trimming left V 2 bases short and J 2 bases short, with 13 bases between. The CDR3 length is 16 residues. This chain's CDR3 is CASSYGIGEPGNTIYF. In nucleotides, the CDR3 is TGTGCCAGCAGTTACGGGATCGGGGAGCCTGGAAACACCATATATTTT.

DNA of the CDR3: TGTGCCAGCAGCCTCGAGCAGGCAATTTCACCCCTCCACTTT. This sequence encodes CASSLEQAISPLHF. The chain recombines TRBV6-5 with TRBJ1-6; D gene ambiguous. CDR1 and CDR2 from the germline V gene are MNHEY and SVGAGI. This CDR3 comprises 14 residues. The V end lost 6 bases, the J end lost 9 bases, and 15 bases lay between the germline ends.

V and J are TRBV7-9 and TRBJ1-6; TRBD1 aligns across 7 bases. Per germline, CDR1 SEHNR and CDR2 FQNEAQ (reference sequence). J lost 10 bases, V lost 1 base, and 7 bases had no gene match. CDR3 length: 15 residues. The CDR3 bases are TGTGCCAGCAGCTTAGAACCACAGGGGCGGTCACCCCTCCACTTT. It specifies CASSLEPQGRSPLHF. Complete variable domain (other parts from reference TRBV7-9 and TRBJ1-6): DTGVSQNPRHKITKRGQNVTFRCDPISEHNRLYWYRQTLGQGPEFLTYFQNEAQLEKSRLLSDRFSAERPKGSFSTLEIQRTEQGDSAMYLCASSLEPQGRSPLHFGNGTRLTVT.

This clone was seen only a few times. The chain recombines TRBV7-6 with TRBJ1-3; 7 bases align to TRBD1. The CDR3 is 16 residues long. The V gene's germline CDR1 is SGHVS and CDR2 FNYEAQ. V trimming: 5 bases; J trimming: 0 bases; junction bases outside the gene matches: 7. This CDR3 reads CASSPSQGFSGNTIYF. The CDR3 bases are TGTGCCAGCAGCCCATCACAGGGGTTCTCTGGAAACACCATATATTTT.

Points on this clone: One end of the junction does not line up with germline, which may come from a read error. The chain is built from TRBV7-9 and TRBJ2-1; either TRBD1 or TRBD2 may supply D (5 bases each). Germline CDR1 reads SEHNR; CDR2 reads FQNEAQ (reference sequence). CDR3 length: 13 residues. CDR3 residues: CASKTGPFNEQFF. The CDR3 region has the DNA TGTGCAAGCAAGACGGGACCCTTCAATGAGCAGTTCTTC.

This clone was seen a few times. This chain connects TRBV7-9 to TRBJ2-7, with a tentative D call TRBD2 (7 bases). Germline V gene sequence: CDR1 SEHNR, CDR2 FQNEAQ (reference sequence). The CDR3 spans 14 residues. The V end lost 3 bases, the J end lost 2 bases, and 11 bases lay between the germline ends. This chain's CDR3 is CASSLGGLTYEQYF. The CDR3 nucleotides read TGTGCCAGCAGCTTGGGGGGGCTGACCTACGAGCAGTACTTC. Full variable domain (rest looked up from reference TRBV7-9 and TRBJ2-7): DTGVSQNPRHKITKRGQNVTFRCDPISEHNRLYWYRQTLGQGPEFLTYFQNEAQLEKSRLLSDRFSAERPKGSFSTLEIQRTEQGDSAMYLCASSLGGLTYEQYFGPGTRLTVT.

In its sample, this clone ranks as medium-sized (0.01 to 0.1%). The chain carries TRBV10-2 and TRBJ1-1; 8 nucleotides line up with TRBD1. Germline CDR1 is WSHSY and CDR2 is SAAADI. V dropped 2 bases and J dropped 4; count of bases not matched to a gene: 6. The CDR3 is made up of 15 amino acids. The CDR3 DNA follows: TGCGCCAGCAGTGAGGCAGGGGGCGGTCGCACTGAAGCTTTCTTT. Amino acid sequence: CASSEAGGGRTEAFF.